Following are 23 T cell receptor beta chains from one sample sequenced in a study of CD8 T cell repertoires and HIV-1 epitope variants. TCRdb's table, derived via immunoSEQ multiplex PCR, lists solely in-frame clones and lacks some. The data contain thousands of clones, approximately 60% of them singletons. No antigen has been identified for these receptors. Sequencing was carried out using cultured CD8+ T cells derived from PBMCs. Receptors originate from a male donor with HIV.

The genes are TRBV7-8 and TRBJ2-3, with 7 bases fitting TRBD2. The V gene's germline CDR1 is SGHVS and CDR2 FQNEAQ. The junction had 12 bases not matched to a gene; V was cut back by 4 bases and J by 2 bases. The CDR3 loop spans 17 amino acids. In nucleotides, the CDR3 is TGTGCCAGCAGCTACGCCTTTGGGGGGGACCTCACAGATACGCAGTATTTT. It codes for CASSYAFGGDLTDTQYF.

J is TRBJ1-1 and V is TRBV4-2, with 8 positions matching TRBD1. After removal of 2 bases from V and 0 bases from J, the junction contained 8 bases not matched to a gene. The length of the CDR3 is 17 residues. Looked up from germline, CDR1 is LGHNA and CDR2 is YNFKEQ. This CDR3 reads CASSQFSTGAMNTEAFF. In DNA, the CDR3 is TGTGCCAGCAGCCAATTTTCGACAGGGGCTATGAACACTGAAGCTTTCTTT.

J is TRBJ2-1 and V is TRBV18; D is uncertain. Trimming removed 3 bases at V and 1 base at J, with 10 bases between. The CDR3 sequence is 15 residues long. Germline V gene sequence: CDR1 KGHSH, CDR2 LQKENI. As DNA, the CDR3 is TGTGCCAGCTCACCCCACGTGGCGTCCTACAATGAGCAGTTCTTC. It is translated as CASSPHVASYNEQFF.

This clone occurred a few times. This sequence joins TRBV6-1 and TRBJ2-7; TRBD2 agrees at 7 bases. After removal of 2 bases from V and 7 bases from J, the junction contained 11 bases not matched to a gene. The germline CDR1 and CDR2 sequences are MNHNS and SASEGT. There are 15 residues in the CDR3. The CDR3 is CASSETASGLMEQYF. For the CDR3, the DNA is TGTGCCAGCAGTGAAACGGCTAGCGGCCTCATGGAGCAGTACTTC.

The rearrangement uses TRBV4-1 and TRBJ2-7; the match to TRBD1 covers 10 bases. The CDR3 runs to 14 residues. Germline V CDR1 and CDR2: MGHRA, YSYEKL. The V gene end was trimmed by 5 bases and the J gene end by 2 bases; junction bases not matched to a gene: 3. CDR3 nucleotides: TGCGCCAGCAGCTCCGGGACAGGGGCCTACGAGCAGTACTTC. Its protein product is CASSSGTGAYEQYF.

The chain carries TRBV27 and TRBJ2-1; 8 bases are a match to TRBD2. The junction had 7 bases not matched to a gene; V was cut back by 10 bases and J by 5 bases. Germline-derived CDR1 and CDR2 are MNHEY and SMNVEV (reference sequence). The CDR3 has 13 amino acids. CDR3 residues: CATAGLGDNEQFF. CDR3 DNA: TGTGCCACCGCGGGACTAGGGGACAATGAGCAGTTCTTC.

CDR3 bases: TGTGCCAGCAGTTTAGTACAGAATCAGCCCCAGCATTTT. This translates into CASSLVQNQPQHF. The chain employs TRBV27 and TRBJ1-5; D remains ambiguous. Deletions cut 2 bases from V and 4 bases from J, with 6 bases between. The CDR3 spans 13 residues. Germline V gene lookup returns CDR1 MNHEY and CDR2 SMNVEV (reference sequence).

This clone was observed a few times. This rearrangement joins TRBV6-4 to TRBJ2-3; D call uncertain. The CDR3 runs to 13 residues. The germline V gene encodes CDR1 MRHNA and CDR2 SNTAGT. Deletions cut 0 bases from V and 2 bases from J, with 3 bases between. The CDR3 DNA follows: TGTGCCAGCAGTGACTCGGACACAGATACGCAGTATTTT. Translation gives CASSDSDTDTQYF.

J is TRBJ2-1 and V is TRBV4-2; TRBD2 matches 8 bases. Unmatched junction bases numbered 6, after V lost 2 bases and J lost 6 bases. The CDR3 consists of 15 residues. Germline loops: CDR1 LGHNA, CDR2 YNFKEQ. CDR3 sequence: CASSQSGSVGNEQFF. CDR3 sequence (DNA): TGTGCCAGCAGCCAAAGCGGGAGTGTAGGCAATGAGCAGTTCTTC.

V is TRBV28 and J is TRBJ2-2; D not certain. Germline V gene sequence: CDR1 MDHEN, CDR2 SYDVKM. CDR3 size: 15 residues. Between the trimmed V and J ends, which lost 5 bases and 10 bases, there was a span of 20 bases. The CDR3 here is CASSASSLGSEELFF. The CDR3 DNA reads as TGTGCCAGCAGTGCCTCCTCACTTGGGTCAGAGGAGCTGTTTTTT. Looking up the rest from reference TRBV28 and TRBJ2-2 gives the full variable domain: DVKVTQSSRYLVKRTGEKVFLECVQDMDHENMFWYRQDPGLGLRLIYFSYDVKMKEKGDIPEGYSVSREKKERFSLILESASTNQTSMYLCASSASSLGSEELFFGEGSRLTVL.

This clone was observed a single time. The chain recombines TRBV27 with TRBJ2-2; possibly TRBD2 for D (5 bases). Trimming removed 5 bases from V and 3 bases from J, with 16 bases in between. Germline V CDR1 and CDR2: MNHEY, SMNVEV (reference sequence). The CDR3 is 16 amino acids. This CDR3 reads CASSHGLSAYTGELFF. The CDR3 DNA follows: TGTGCCAGCAGTCATGGACTTTCAGCCTACACCGGGGAGCTGTTTTTT.

The chain carries TRBV6-4 and TRBJ2-1; perhaps TRBD1 as D (6 bases). The length of the CDR3 is 16 residues. Trimming shortened V by 6 bases and J by 0 bases, and 15 bases separated the two germline ends. CDR1 MRHNA and CDR2 SNTAGT come from the germline V gene. In DNA, the CDR3 is TGTGCCAGCAGGGGCCCCGACAGGAGCTCCTACAATGAGCAGTTCTTC. Its translation: CASRGPDRSSYNEQFF.

The gene calls are TRBV19 and TRBJ2-4; 14 bases fit TRBD2. The CDR3 is made up of 15 amino acids. Germline V lookup: CDR1 LNHDA, CDR2 SQIVND (reference sequence). With 6 bases clipped from V and 9 bases from J, the junction kept 7 bases outside the gene matches. The CDR3 sequence: CASRVTSGGDVIQYF. Written as DNA, the CDR3 is TGTGCCAGTAGAGTGACTAGCGGGGGGGATGTCATTCAGTACTTC.

The gene calls are TRBV6-5 and TRBJ2-7, with D uncertain. Trimming removed 6 bases from V and 1 base from J, with 10 bases in between. The length of the CDR3 is 13 residues. The germline V gene has CDR1 MNHEY and CDR2 SVGAGI. This CDR3 reads CASRPVGSYEQYF. The CDR3 DNA follows: TGTGCCAGCAGGCCTGTGGGATCCTACGAGCAGTACTTC.

V is TRBV4-1 and J is TRBJ2-1, with 7 bases identical to TRBD2. Germline loops: CDR1 MGHRA, CDR2 YSYEKL. The J segment lost 10 bases and the V segment lost 8 bases, leaving 5 bases of the junction unmatched. CDR3 length: 11 residues. The CDR3 bases are TGCGCCAGCGGAGGCGGGAGCGAGCAGTTCTTC. Its translation is CASGGGSEQFF.

As DNA, the CDR3 is TGTGCCAGCAGCTGGGGACCCCGGCGAACCGGGGAGCTGTTTTTT. Translated, it gives CASSWGPRRTGELFF. This rearrangement joins TRBV7-6 to TRBJ2-2; D might be TRBD1 or TRBD2, each matching 5 bases. This CDR3 contains 15 residues. The germline gives CDR1 SGHVS, CDR2 FNYEAQ. The ends were cut back, 4 bases at V and 5 bases at J, with 14 bases in the middle. Complete variable domain (other parts from reference TRBV7-6 and TRBJ2-2): GAGVSQSPRYKVTKRGQDVALRCDPISGHVSLYWYRQALGQGPEFLTYFNYEAQQDKSGLPNDRFSAERPEGSISTLTIQRTEQRDSAMYRCASSWGPRRTGELFFGEGSRLTVL.

The genes are TRBV28 and TRBJ1-5; D is possibly TRBD1 (6 bases). Germline CDR1 and CDR2: MDHEN and SYDVKM. The germline V and J ends were trimmed by 6 bases and 4 bases, with 13 bases remaining between them. The CDR3 has 14 residues. The CDR3 nucleotides read TGTGCCAGCAGCACTCCAGGGGCGAATCAGCCCCAGCATTTT. This gives the protein CASSTPGANQPQHF.

This clone was found once. The chain carries TRBV7-9 and TRBJ2-1; D is ambiguous. The CDR3 is 14 residues long. Germline V gives CDR1 SEHNR, CDR2 FQNEAQ (reference sequence). V shed 4 bases and J shed 1 base, with 8 bases lying between them. The CDR3 coding sequence is TGTGCCAGCAGCTCCCGAAAGTCCTACAATGAGCAGTTCTTC. Its translation is CASSSRKSYNEQFF.

The rearrangement joins TRBV13 to TRBJ2-5; D uncertain. CDR1 is PRHDT, CDR2 FYEKMQ, per germline (reference sequence). The V end lost 0 bases, the J end lost 1 base, and 6 bases lay between the germline ends. This CDR3 has 14 residues. Here the CDR3 DNA reads TGTGCCAGCAGCTTAGGCCAGCTCCAAGAGACCCAGTACTTC. This gives the protein CASSLGQLQETQYF.

The gene calls are TRBV5-8 and TRBJ2-7; 8 bases align to TRBD1. The CDR3 loop spans 16 amino acids. Trimming took 3 bases from V and 4 from J; bases not matched to a gene: 12. CDR1 and CDR2 (germline): SGHTS, YDEGEE. The CDR3 nucleotides read TGTGCCAGCAGCTGGCAGTCGACCAGGGGGCTATACGAGCAGTACTTC. It codes for CASSWQSTRGLYEQYF.

This chain links TRBV7-9 with TRBJ2-1, with D perhaps assigned TRBD1 or TRBD2 (6 bases each). CDR3 length: 11 residues. V was pared by 8 bases and J by 9 bases, with 11 bases between. Looked up from germline, CDR1 is SEHNR and CDR2 is FQNEAQ (reference sequence). The CDR3 DNA follows: TGTGCCAGCTTACAGGGAGGTGAGCAGTTCTTC. Protein sequence: CASLQGGEQFF.

The genes are TRBV2 and TRBJ2-3, with 16 bases that match TRBD2. The V gene end was trimmed by 0 bases and the J gene end by 3 bases; junction bases not matched to a gene: 3. Germline values: CDR1 SNHLY, CDR2 FYNNEI. There are 18 residues in the CDR3. This CDR3 reads CASSEAGLAGGRTDTQYF. The CDR3 DNA reads TGTGCCAGCAGTGAAGCGGGACTAGCGGGGGGGCGGACAGATACGCAGTATTTT.

The chain carries TRBV7-6 and TRBJ2-1; 11 nucleotides line up with TRBD2. V dropped 5 bases and J dropped 8; count of bases not matched to a gene: 11. CDR1 and CDR2 (germline): SGHVS, FNYEAQ. The CDR3 extends over 16 amino acids. The DNA for the CDR3 is TGTGCCAGCAGCCGAATAACTAGCGGGAGATGGGATGAGCAGTTCTTC. Its translation is CASSRITSGRWDEQFF.